This TCR beta chain stems from a study of shared clonotypes between healthy human individuals. This CDR3 has 16 residues. V gave up 1 base and J gave up 7 bases; unmatched junction bases: 10. Germline loops: CDR1 KGHSH, CDR2 LQKENI. Evenly divided among several immunoSEQ plates was the genomic DNA of each subset. Assay: immunoSEQ multiplex PCR; the TCRdb copy retains only in-frame clones and omits some. Among about 1.5 million clones listed, 95% to 99% were seen once. Sequenced: naive CD4+ T cells sorted from blood. As to subset: CD45RA+ positively selected. The receptor's source is a man younger than 45 in good health. The chain joins TRBV18 to TRBJ2-1; 7 positions agree with TRBD2. CDR3 protein: CASSPLGASGANEQFF. CDR3 nucleotide sequence: TGTGCCAGCTCACCACTTGGGGCTAGCGGAGCTAATGAGCAGTTCTTC.